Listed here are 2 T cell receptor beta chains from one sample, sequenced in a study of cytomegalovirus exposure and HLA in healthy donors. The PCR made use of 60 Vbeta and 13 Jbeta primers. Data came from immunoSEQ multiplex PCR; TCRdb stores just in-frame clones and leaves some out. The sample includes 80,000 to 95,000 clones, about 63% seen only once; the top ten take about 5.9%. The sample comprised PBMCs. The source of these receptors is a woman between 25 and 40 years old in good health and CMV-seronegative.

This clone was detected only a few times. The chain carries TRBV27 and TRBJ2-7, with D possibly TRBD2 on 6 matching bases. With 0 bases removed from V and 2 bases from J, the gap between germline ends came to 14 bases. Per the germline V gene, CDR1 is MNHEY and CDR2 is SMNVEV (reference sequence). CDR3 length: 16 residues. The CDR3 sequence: CASSLSRGEEAYEQYF. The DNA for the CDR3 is TGTGCCAGCAGTTTATCGCGAGGGGAGGAGGCCTACGAGCAGTACTTC.

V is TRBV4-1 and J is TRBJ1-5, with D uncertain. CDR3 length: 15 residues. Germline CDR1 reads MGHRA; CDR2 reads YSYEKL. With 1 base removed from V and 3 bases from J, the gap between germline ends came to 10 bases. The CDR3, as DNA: TGCGCCAGCAGCCAAGTGGCCGCCGACAATCAGCCCCAGCATTTT. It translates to CASSQVAADNQPQHF.